The T cell receptor (beta chain) described here comes from a study of cytomegalovirus exposure and HLA in healthy donors. A remark on this clone: Its antigen is not identified.

CDR1 SEHNR and CDR2 FQNEAQ come from the germline V gene (reference sequence). The CDR3 covers 16 residues. V lost 5 bases and J lost 4, with 20 bases in between. Amplification used 60 Vbeta primers and 13 Jbeta primers. Clones were sequenced by immunoSEQ multiplex PCR, and TCRdb holds only the in-frame ones, with some missing. The table lists tens of thousands of clones, around 73% of them singletons. Whole-study findings and limits: There was a cluster of highly shared sequence variants that was likely a sequencing artifact. Whilst most TCR sequences proved rare, a subset of public TCRs occurred across many donors. In presence/absence analyses, roughly uniform sequencing depth across donors was assumed.

This receptor was identified in a man over 45 in good health and CMV-seronegative. Sequencing used PBMCs. The chain is built from TRBV7-9 and TRBJ1-2; tentative D call: TRBD1 (5 bases). The DNA for the CDR3 is TGTGCCAGCAGCCCTGGGGCCCCGGCAGAAGCCTATGGCTACACCTTC. Protein product: CASSPGAPAEAYGYTF.